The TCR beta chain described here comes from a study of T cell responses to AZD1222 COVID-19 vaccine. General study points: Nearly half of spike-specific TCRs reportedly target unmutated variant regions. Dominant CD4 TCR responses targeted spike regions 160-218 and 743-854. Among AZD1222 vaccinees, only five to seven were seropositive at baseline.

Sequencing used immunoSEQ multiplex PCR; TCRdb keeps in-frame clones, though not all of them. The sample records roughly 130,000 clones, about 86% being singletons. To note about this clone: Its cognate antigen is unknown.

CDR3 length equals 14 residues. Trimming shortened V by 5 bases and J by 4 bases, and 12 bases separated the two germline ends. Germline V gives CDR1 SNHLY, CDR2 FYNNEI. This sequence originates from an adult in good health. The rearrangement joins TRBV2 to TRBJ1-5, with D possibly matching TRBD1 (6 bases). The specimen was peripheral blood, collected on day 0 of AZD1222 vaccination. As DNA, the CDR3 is TGTGCCAGCAGTCGAGGGGGAGTAAATCAGCCCCAGCATTTT. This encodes CASSRGGVNQPQHF.